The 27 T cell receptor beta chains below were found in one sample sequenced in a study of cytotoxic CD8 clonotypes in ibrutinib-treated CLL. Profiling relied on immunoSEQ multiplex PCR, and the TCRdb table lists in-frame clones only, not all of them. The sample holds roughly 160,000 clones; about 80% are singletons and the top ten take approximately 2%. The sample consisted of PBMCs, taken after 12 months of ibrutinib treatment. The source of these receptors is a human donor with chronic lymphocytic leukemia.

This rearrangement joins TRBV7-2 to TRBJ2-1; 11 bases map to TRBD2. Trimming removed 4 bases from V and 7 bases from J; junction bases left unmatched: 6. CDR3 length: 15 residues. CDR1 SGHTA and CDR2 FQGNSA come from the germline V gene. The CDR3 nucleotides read TGTGCCAGCAGCTATAGCGGGGGGGCGAGGAATGAGCAGTTCTTC. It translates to CASSYSGGARNEQFF.

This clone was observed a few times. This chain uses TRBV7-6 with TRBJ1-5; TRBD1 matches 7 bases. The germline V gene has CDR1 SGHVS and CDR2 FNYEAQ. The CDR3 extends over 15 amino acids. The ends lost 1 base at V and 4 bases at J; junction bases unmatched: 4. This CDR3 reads CASSLEQGRNQPQHF. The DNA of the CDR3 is TGTGCCAGCAGCTTAGAACAGGGGAGGAATCAGCCCCAGCATTTT. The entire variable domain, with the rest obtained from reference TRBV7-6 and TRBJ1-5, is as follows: GAGVSQSPRYKVTKRGQDVALRCDPISGHVSLYWYRQALGQGPEFLTYFNYEAQQDKSGLPNDRFSAERPEGSISTLTIQRTEQRDSAMYRCASSLEQGRNQPQHFGDGTRLSIL.

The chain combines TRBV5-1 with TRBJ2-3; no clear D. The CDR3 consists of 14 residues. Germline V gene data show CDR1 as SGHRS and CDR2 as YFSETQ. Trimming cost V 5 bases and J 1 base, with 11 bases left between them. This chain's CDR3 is CASSPGVRTDTQYF. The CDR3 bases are TGCGCCAGCAGTCCCGGAGTACGCACAGATACGCAGTATTTT.

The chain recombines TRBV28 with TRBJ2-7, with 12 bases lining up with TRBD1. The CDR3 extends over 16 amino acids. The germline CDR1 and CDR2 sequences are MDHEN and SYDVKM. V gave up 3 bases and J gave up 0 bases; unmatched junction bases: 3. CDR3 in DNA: TGTGCCAGCAGTTTCTGGGGACAGGGGGCCTCCTACGAGCAGTACTTC. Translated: CASSFWGQGASYEQYF.

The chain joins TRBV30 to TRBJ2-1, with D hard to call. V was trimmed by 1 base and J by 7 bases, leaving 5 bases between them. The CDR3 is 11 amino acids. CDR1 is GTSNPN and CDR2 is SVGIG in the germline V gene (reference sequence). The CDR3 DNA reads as TGTGCCTGGAGTGCCCGTAATGAGCAGTTCTTC. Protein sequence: CAWSARNEQFF.

CDR3: CASSPRQKGDTQYF. Written as DNA, the CDR3 is TGTGCCAGCTCACCACGGCAGAAGGGGGATACGCAGTATTTT. V and J are TRBV18 and TRBJ2-3, with TRBD1 as a possible D gene (5 bases). The length of the CDR3 is 14 residues. Germline V gives CDR1 KGHSH, CDR2 LQKENI. V lost 1 base, J lost 6 bases, and 11 bases lay in between.

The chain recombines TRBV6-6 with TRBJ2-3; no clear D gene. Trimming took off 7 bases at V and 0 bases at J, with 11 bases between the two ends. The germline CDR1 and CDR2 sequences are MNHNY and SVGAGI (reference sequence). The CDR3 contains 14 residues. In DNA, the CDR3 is TGTGCCAGCAAGGTGGGCCCTAGCACAGATACGCAGTATTTT. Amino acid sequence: CASKVGPSTDTQYF.

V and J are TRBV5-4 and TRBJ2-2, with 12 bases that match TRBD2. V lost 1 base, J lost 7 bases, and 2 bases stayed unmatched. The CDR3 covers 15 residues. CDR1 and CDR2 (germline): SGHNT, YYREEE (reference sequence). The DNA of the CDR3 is TGTGCCAGCAGCTTGTCTAGCGGGAGGGGCGGGGAGCTGTTTTTT. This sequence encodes CASSLSSGRGGELFF.

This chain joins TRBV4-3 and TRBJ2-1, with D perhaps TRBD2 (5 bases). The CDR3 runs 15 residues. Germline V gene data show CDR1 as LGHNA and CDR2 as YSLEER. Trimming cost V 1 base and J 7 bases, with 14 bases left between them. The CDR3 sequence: CASSQGGALRNEQFF. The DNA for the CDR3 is TGCGCCAGCAGCCAAGGGGGAGCGCTAAGGAATGAGCAGTTCTTC.

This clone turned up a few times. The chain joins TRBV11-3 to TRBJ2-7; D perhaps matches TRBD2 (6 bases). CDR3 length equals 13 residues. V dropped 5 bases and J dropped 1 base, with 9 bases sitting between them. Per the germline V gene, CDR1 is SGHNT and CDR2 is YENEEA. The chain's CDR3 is CASSPGGSYEQYF. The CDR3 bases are TGTGCCAGCAGCCCTGGGGGGTCCTACGAGCAGTACTTC.

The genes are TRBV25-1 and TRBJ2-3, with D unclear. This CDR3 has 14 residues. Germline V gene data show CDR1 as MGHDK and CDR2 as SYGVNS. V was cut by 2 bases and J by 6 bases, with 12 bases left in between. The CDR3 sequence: CASSELRVADTQYF. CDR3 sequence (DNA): TGTGCCAGCAGTGAACTTCGGGTTGCGGATACGCAGTATTTT.

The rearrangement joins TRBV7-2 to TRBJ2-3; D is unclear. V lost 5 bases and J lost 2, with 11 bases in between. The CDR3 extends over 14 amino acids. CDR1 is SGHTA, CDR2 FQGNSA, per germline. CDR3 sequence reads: CASSGEGLTDTQYF. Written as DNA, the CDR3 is TGTGCCAGCAGCGGAGAAGGCCTCACAGATACGCAGTATTTT.

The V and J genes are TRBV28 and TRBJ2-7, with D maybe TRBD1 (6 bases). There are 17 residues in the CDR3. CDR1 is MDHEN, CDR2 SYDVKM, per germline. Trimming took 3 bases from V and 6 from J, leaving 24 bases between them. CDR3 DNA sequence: TGTGCCAGCAGTTTGAGACCCGACAGGAGTTGGGAATCCGAGCAGTACTTC. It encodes CASSLRPDRSWESEQYF.

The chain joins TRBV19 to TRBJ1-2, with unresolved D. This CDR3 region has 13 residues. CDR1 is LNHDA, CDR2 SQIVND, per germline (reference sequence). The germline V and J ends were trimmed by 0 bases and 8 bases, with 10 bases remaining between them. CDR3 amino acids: CASSIEGGRGYTF. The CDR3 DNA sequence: TGTGCCAGTAGTATAGAGGGAGGGCGCGGCTACACCTTC.

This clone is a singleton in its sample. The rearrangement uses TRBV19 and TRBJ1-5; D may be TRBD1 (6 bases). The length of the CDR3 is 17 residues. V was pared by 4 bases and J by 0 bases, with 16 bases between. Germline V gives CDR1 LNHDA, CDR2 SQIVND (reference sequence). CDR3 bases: TGTGCCAGTAGTAAGTCCGGACAGCAGCATAGCAATCAGCCCCAGCATTTT. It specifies CASSKSGQQHSNQPQHF.

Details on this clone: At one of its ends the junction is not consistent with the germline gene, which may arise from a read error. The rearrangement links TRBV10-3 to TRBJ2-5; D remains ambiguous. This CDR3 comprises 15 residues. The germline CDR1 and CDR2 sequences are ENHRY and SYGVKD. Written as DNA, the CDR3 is TGTGCCACCAGTGAGTCAGGCGGTTTCGTAGAGACCCAGTACTTC. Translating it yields CATSESGGFVETQYF.

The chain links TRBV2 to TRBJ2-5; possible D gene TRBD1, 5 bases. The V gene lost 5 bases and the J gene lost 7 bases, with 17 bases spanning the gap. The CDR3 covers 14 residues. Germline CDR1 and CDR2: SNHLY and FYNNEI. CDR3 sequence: CASSRLVGQGTQYF. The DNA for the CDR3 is TGTGCCAGCAGTCGACTGGTCGGCCAGGGGACCCAGTACTTC.

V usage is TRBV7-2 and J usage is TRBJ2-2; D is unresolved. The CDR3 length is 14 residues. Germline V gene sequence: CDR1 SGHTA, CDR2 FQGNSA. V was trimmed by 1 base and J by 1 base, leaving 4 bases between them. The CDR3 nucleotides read TGTGCCAGCAGCTTAGTACGGAACACCGGGGAGCTGTTTTTT. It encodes CASSLVRNTGELFF. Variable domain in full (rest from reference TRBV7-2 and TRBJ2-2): GAGVSQSPSNKVTEKGKDVELRCDPISGHTALYWYRQSLGQGLEFLIYFQGNSAPDKSGLPSDRFSAERTGGSVSTLTIQRTQQEDSAVYLCASSLVRNTGELFFGEGSRLTVL.

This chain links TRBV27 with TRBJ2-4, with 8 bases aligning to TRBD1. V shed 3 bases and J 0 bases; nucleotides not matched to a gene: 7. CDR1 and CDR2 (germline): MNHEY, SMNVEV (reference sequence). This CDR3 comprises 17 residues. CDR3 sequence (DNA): TGTGCCAGCAGTTTCTCCGACAGGGGTCGAGCCAAAAACATTCAGTACTTC. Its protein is CASSFSDRGRAKNIQYF.

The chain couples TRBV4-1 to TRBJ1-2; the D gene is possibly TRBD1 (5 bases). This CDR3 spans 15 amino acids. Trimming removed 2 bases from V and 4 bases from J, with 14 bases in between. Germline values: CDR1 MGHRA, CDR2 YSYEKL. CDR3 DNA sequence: TGCGCCAGCAGCCAAACCGCCTCAGGGATCTATGGCTACACCTTC. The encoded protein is CASSQTASGIYGYTF.

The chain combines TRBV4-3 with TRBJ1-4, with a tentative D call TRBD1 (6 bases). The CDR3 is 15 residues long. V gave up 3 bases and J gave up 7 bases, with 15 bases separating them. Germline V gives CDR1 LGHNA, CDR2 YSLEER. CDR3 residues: CASSQQGSMAEKLFF. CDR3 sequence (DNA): TGCGCCAGCAGCCAGCAGGGGAGCATGGCTGAAAAACTGTTTTTT.

CDR3 residues: CASTVDSTNTEAFF. The CDR3 DNA reads as TGCGCCAGCACCGTCGACAGTACTAACACTGAAGCTTTCTTT. The chain combines TRBV5-1 with TRBJ1-1; maybe TRBD1 (5 bases). Looked up from germline, CDR1 is SGHRS and CDR2 is YFSETQ. The V end lost 6 bases, the J end lost 2 bases, and 14 bases lay between the germline ends. The CDR3 loop spans 14 amino acids.

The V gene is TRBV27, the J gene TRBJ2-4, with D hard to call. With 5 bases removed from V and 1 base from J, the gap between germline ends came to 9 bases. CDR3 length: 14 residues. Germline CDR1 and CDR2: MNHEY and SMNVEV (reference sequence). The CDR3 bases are TGTGCCAGCAGTCAAACACGGGCCAAAAACATTCAGTACTTC. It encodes CASSQTRAKNIQYF.

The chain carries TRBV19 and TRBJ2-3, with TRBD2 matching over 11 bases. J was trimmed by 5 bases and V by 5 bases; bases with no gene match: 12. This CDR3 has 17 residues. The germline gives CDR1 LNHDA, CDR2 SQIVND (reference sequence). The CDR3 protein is CASSSSTSGGLEDTQYF. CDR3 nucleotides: TGTGCCAGTAGTTCATCTACTAGCGGGGGTTTGGAAGATACGCAGTATTTT. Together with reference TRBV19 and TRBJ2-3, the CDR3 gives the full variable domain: DGGITQSPKYLFRKEGQNVTLSCEQNLNHDAMYWYRQDPGQGLRLIYYSQIVNDFQKGDIAEGYSVSREKKESFPLTVTSAQKNPTAFYLCASSSSTSGGLEDTQYFGPGTRLTVL.

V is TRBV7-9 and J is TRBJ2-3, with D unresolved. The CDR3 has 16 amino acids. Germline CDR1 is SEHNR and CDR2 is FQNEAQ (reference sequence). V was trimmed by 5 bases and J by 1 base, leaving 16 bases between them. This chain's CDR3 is CASSPPTAEGTDTQYF. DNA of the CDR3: TGTGCCAGCAGCCCACCAACGGCCGAGGGCACAGATACGCAGTATTTT. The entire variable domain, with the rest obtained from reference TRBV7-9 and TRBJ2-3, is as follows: DTGVSQNPRHKITKRGQNVTFRCDPISEHNRLYWYRQTLGQGPEFLTYFQNEAQLEKSRLLSDRFSAERPKGSFSTLEIQRTEQGDSAMYLCASSPPTAEGTDTQYFGPGTRLTVL.

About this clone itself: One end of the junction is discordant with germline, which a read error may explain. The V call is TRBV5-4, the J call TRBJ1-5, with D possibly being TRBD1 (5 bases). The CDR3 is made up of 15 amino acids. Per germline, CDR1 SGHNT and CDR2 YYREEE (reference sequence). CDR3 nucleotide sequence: TGCGCCAGCAGCCGGGACGGCGGGGGAGGGAAGCCCCAGCATTTT. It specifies CASSRDGGGGKPQHF.

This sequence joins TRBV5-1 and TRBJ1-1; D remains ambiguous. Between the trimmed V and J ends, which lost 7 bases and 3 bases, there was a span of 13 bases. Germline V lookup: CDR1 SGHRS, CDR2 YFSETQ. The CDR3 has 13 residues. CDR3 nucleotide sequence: TGCGCCAGCCGCGTGAAAGGAGACACTGAAGCTTTCTTT. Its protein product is CASRVKGDTEAFF. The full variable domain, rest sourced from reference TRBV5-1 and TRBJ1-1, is KAGVTQTPRYLIKTRGQQVTLSCSPISGHRSVSWYQQTPGQGLQFLFEYFSETQRNKGNFPGRFSGRQFSNSRSEMNVSTLELGDSALYLCASRVKGDTEAFFGQGTRLTVV.